This T cell receptor beta chain was observed in a study of T cell changes during pregnancy in multiple sclerosis. Germline CDR1 MNHEY, CDR2 SVGAGI. This CDR3 is built from 15 residues. The V and J ends lost 5 bases and 0 bases respectively, with 8 bases between them. TCRdb keeps only in-frame clones here, not all; method: immunoSEQ multiplex PCR. In the table there are under 30,000 clones, around 89% of which are singletons. The chain links TRBV6-5 to TRBJ1-6; D is unclear. This receptor was obtained from a female donor in good health, enrolled as a control in a pregnancy study. Sequenced material: CD4+ T cells from peripheral blood mononuclear cells, taken in the first trimester of pregnancy. This CDR3 reads CASSPWSSYNSPLHF. The CDR3, as DNA: TGTGCCAGCAGTCCGTGGAGCTCCTATAATTCACCCCTCCACTTT.